The 16 T cell receptor beta chains listed next were all sequenced from one sample in a study of blood T cell repertoires in COVID-19. Using immunoSEQ multiplex PCR, the repertoire was profiled, and TCRdb retains in-frame clones only, with some absent. The table includes a few hundred thousand clones, around nine tenths detected once. Sequenced input: peripheral blood. These receptors were taken from a woman aged 40 to 49 who had recovered from COVID-19.

The chain employs TRBV5-1 and TRBJ2-3; maybe TRBD2 (5 bases). Germline V CDR1 and CDR2: SGHRS, YFSETQ. With 0 bases removed from V and 6 bases from J, the gap between germline ends came to 20 bases. CDR3 length: 17 residues. The CDR3 bases are TGCGCCAGCAGCTTGGGTTCGACTAATGGCGATCGCGATACGCAGTATTTT. The encoded protein is CASSLGSTNGDRDTQYF.

This chain connects TRBV25-1 to TRBJ1-2, with a tentative D call TRBD1 (5 bases). From germline, CDR1 is MGHDK and CDR2 SYGVNS. The CDR3 has 15 amino acids. Trimming pared 6 bases from V and 8 bases from J, leaving 22 bases between. The CDR3 here is CASRSLPGRAGGYTF. The CDR3 DNA reads TGTGCCAGCAGGTCCCTACCGGGGCGCGCGGGGGGCTACACCTTC.

The chain has TRBV5-4 and TRBJ1-4, with a weak D call TRBD1 (6 bases). Germline CDR1 SGHNT, CDR2 YYREEE (reference sequence). With 0 bases removed from V and 0 bases from J, the gap between germline ends came to 6 bases. The length of the CDR3 is 15 residues. The CDR3 here is CASSLDRATNEKLFF. CDR3 DNA sequence: TGTGCCAGCAGCTTGGACAGGGCAACTAATGAAAAACTGTTTTTT.

The rearrangement uses TRBV7-2 and TRBJ2-2; D gene unclear. Trimming left V 1 base short and J 4 bases short, with 13 bases between. CDR3 length: 16 residues. The germline V gene has CDR1 SGHTA and CDR2 FQGNSA. The CDR3 reads CASSLVPGSVTGELFF. CDR3 bases: TGTGCCAGCAGCTTAGTACCAGGTTCGGTCACCGGGGAGCTGTTTTTT.

The chain carries TRBV19 and TRBJ2-1; the match to TRBD2 covers 9 bases. This CDR3 has 18 amino acids. In germline, CDR1 is LNHDA, CDR2 SQIVND (reference sequence). After removal of 11 bases from V and 1 base from J, the junction contained 18 bases not matched to a gene. In DNA form, the CDR3 reads TGTGCCTTCGTGGGGAGGCTAGCGGGAAGCGGATCCTACAATGAGCAGTTCTTC. As protein: CAFVGRLAGSGSYNEQFF.

The chain links TRBV7-9 to TRBJ2-1; D remains unclear. CDR3 length: 14 amino acids. V was clipped by 0 bases and J by 7 bases, with 10 bases between them. Germline CDR1 is SEHNR and CDR2 is FQNEAQ (reference sequence). The CDR3 DNA is TGTGCCAGCAGCTTAGCAATGAGTGTGAATGAGCAGTTCTTC. Residues: CASSLAMSVNEQFF.

V gene TRBV4-1 combines with J gene TRBJ2-1, with unresolved D. V was clipped by 2 bases and J by 2 bases, with 7 bases between them. This CDR3 comprises 14 residues. CDR1 is MGHRA, CDR2 YSYEKL, per germline. CDR3 residues: CASSQYEAYNEQFF. The CDR3 nucleotides are TGCGCCAGCAGCCAATACGAGGCCTACAATGAGCAGTTCTTC.

The rearrangement joins TRBV7-9 to TRBJ2-7; D uncertain. Trimming removed 6 bases at V and 2 bases at J, with 17 bases between. The CDR3 contains 15 residues. CDR1 SEHNR and CDR2 FQNEAQ come from the germline V gene (reference sequence). The CDR3, as DNA: TGTGCCAGCAGTTTCGTGGCGGAAGACCCCTACGAGCAGTACTTC. Amino acids: CASSFVAEDPYEQYF.

This clone was observed at least ten times. V is TRBV6-5 and J is TRBJ1-5; D is undetermined. CDR1 and CDR2 (germline): MNHEY, SVGAGI. V was cut by 6 bases and J by 7 bases, with 16 bases left in between. The CDR3 totals 14 residues. CDR3 bases: TGTGCCAGCAGCCCGGGAGGATCATCCCAGCCCCAGCATTTT. This gives the protein CASSPGGSSQPQHF.

The genes are TRBV11-3 and TRBJ2-2, with TRBD2 matching 12 bases. V lost 8 bases, J lost 1 base, and 5 bases stayed unmatched. Per the germline V gene, CDR1 is SGHNT and CDR2 is YENEEA. The CDR3 runs to 16 residues. CDR3 sequence: CASLQTSGGNTGELFF. The CDR3 DNA follows: TGTGCCAGCTTACAGACTAGCGGGGGGAACACCGGGGAGCTGTTTTTT.

V gene TRBV27 combines with J gene TRBJ1-6; D perhaps matches TRBD1 (6 bases). Germline V CDR1 and CDR2: MNHEY, SMNVEV (reference sequence). Trimming cost V 10 bases and J 10 bases, with 20 bases left between them. The CDR3 has 14 amino acids. The CDR3 loop reads CATSGGAIGSPLHF. The CDR3 DNA follows: TGTGCCACCTCGGGGGGGGCTATTGGCTCACCCCTCCACTTT.

The gene calls are TRBV30 and TRBJ2-2; maybe TRBD1 (6 bases). Germline V gene sequence: CDR1 GTSNPN, CDR2 SVGIG (reference sequence). The CDR3 consists of 16 residues. V was cut by 2 bases and J by 5 bases, with 18 bases left in between. The CDR3 sequence: CAWSWSYRVGTGELFF. The CDR3 bases are TGTGCCTGGAGTTGGTCATACAGGGTAGGGACCGGGGAGCTGTTTTTT.

The chain combines TRBV5-1 with TRBJ2-3, with a tentative D call TRBD1 (5 bases). Trimming removed 3 bases at V and 4 bases at J, with 9 bases between. This CDR3 spans 13 amino acids. Looked up from germline, CDR1 is SGHRS and CDR2 is YFSETQ. This CDR3 is CASSSQGADTQYF. The CDR3 bases are TGCGCCAGCAGCTCACAAGGGGCAGATACGCAGTATTTT.

This sequence joins TRBV29-1 and TRBJ2-5; 9 bases map to TRBD1. CDR1 is SQVTM, CDR2 ANQGSEA, per germline. V shed 7 bases, J shed 4 bases, and the junction held 4 bases outside the gene matches. This CDR3 is built from 12 residues. The CDR3 nucleotides read TGCAGCGGTAGGACAGGGGTAGAGACCCAGTACTTC. It encodes CSGRTGVETQYF.

The rearrangement uses TRBV5-8 and TRBJ1-4; no reliable D call. With 0 bases removed from V and 2 bases from J, the gap between germline ends came to 8 bases. The CDR3 has 15 residues. Germline V gene sequence: CDR1 SGHTS, CDR2 YDEGEE. Here the CDR3 reads CASSLAGFTNEKLFF. The CDR3 bases are TGTGCCAGCAGCTTGGCCGGGTTTACTAATGAAAAACTGTTTTTT.

J is TRBJ2-7 and V is TRBV7-3; TRBD1 agrees at 10 bases. The CDR3 is 14 residues long. Germline CDR1 is SGHTA and CDR2 is FQGTGA. The J segment lost 5 bases and the V segment lost 3 bases, leaving 4 bases of the junction unmatched. CDR3 protein: CASSFAGTGDEQYF. The CDR3, as DNA: TGTGCCAGCAGCTTCGCCGGGACAGGGGACGAGCAGTACTTC.